The rows below give T cell receptor beta chains drawn from one sample of a study of blood T cell repertoires in COVID-19. Clones were read by immunoSEQ multiplex PCR, and TCRdb kept only the in-frame ones, dropping some. In the table there are approximately 54,000 clones, approximately 90% of which are singletons. Specimen: peripheral blood. These receptors were collected from a man aged 45-65 years with acute or convalescent COVID-19. CDR3s include the opening cysteine and the closing phenylalanine or tryptophan. A D gene is named only where the DNA matches it firmly. Not all rows give a size; the values are once, few, many and, for expanded clones, a class.

>.|TRBJ2-7|TRBV20-1|14|TRBD2
TGCAGTGCTACTGAGGGACTAGCGGGAGGCGAGCAGTACTTC
CSATEGLAGGEQYF
>.|TRBJ2-5|TRBV11-2|16|.
TGTGCCAGCAGCTTTACCCCTCTGAGAAACGGAGAGACCCAGTACTTC
CASSFTPLRNGETQYF
>.|TRBJ1-5|TRBV6-1|15|TRBD1
TGTGCCAGCAGTGATAACAGGGGTAGCAATCAGCCCCAGCATTTT
CASSDNRGSNQPQHF
>.|TRBJ2-3|TRBV6-5|15|TRBD1
TGTGCCAGCAGTTACAGGCCAGGGGGCAGGGATACGCAGTATTTT
CASSYRPGGRDTQYF
>.|TRBJ2-2|TRBV9|13|.
TGTGCCAGCAGCGAGCTACCCGGCGGGGAGCTGTTTTTT
CASSELPGGELFF
>.|TRBJ2-5|TRBV5-1|16|.
TGCGCCAGCAGCCCGGAGGGGCAGGGGGATTGGGAGACCCAGTACTTC
CASSPEGQGDWETQYF
>.|TRBJ2-3|TRBV12-5|15|TRBD2
TGTGCTAGTGGGGTGGTAGCGGGGTTCACAGATACGCAGTATTTT
CASGVVAGFTDTQYF
>.|TRBJ1-3|TRBV30|12|.
TGTGCCTGGAGTGTACAGGGAAACACCATATATTTT
CAWSVQGNTIYF
>few|TRBJ1-3|TRBV5-1|15|TRBD1
TGCGCCAGCAGCCGGACAGGGGGCCAAAGAAACACCATATATTTT
CASSRTGGQRNTIYF
>.|TRBJ1-1|TRBV4-1|13|.
TGCGCCAGCAGCCTTCGTATGAACACTGAAGCTTTCTTT
CASSLRMNTEAFF
>.|TRBJ2-7|TRBV6-2/TRBV6-3|13|TRBD1
TGTGCCAGCAGTCAGGGGGCGCCCTACGAGCAGTACTTC
CASSQGAPYEQYF
>.|TRBJ1-4|TRBV19|14|.
TGTGCCAGTAGTGTCAGGAGGACTAATGAAAAACTGTTTTTT
CASSVRRTNEKLFF
>.|TRBJ1-5|TRBV7-2|14|.
TGTGCCAGCAGCTTATGGCTGATTAATCAGCCCCAGCATTTT
CASSLWLINQPQHF
>.|TRBJ2-7|TRBV9|14|TRBD1
TGTGCCAGCAGCCCCCGGGACAGGTCCTACGAGCAGTACTTC
CASSPRDRSYEQYF
>.|TRBJ2-1|TRBV15|13|TRBD2
TGTGCCACCAGACTAGCGGGATTATATGAGCAGTTCTTC
CATRLAGLYEQFF
>.|TRBJ2-7|TRBV5-4|16|.
TGTGCCAGCAGCCTGGACTCACGACTAAAAACCTACGAGCAGTACTTC
CASSLDSRLKTYEQYF
>.|TRBJ2-2|TRBV10-1|14|TRBD1
TGCGCCAGCGGGGACAGGGTGGACACCGGGGAGCTGTTTTTT
CASGDRVDTGELFF
>.|TRBJ2-5|TRBV27|15|TRBD2
TGTGCCAGCAGTTTATTTGCTAGCGGCCAAGAGACCCAGTACTTC
CASSLFASGQETQYF
>.|TRBJ1-5|TRBV2|16|TRBD1
TGTGCCAGCAGTGGTCGGGCAGGGGGGCAATGGCAGCCCCAGCATTTT
CASSGRAGGQWQPQHF
>once|TRBJ1-2|TRBV19|15|.
TGTGCCAGTAGTATTGGTCAGGGTGCTAACTATGGCTACACCTTC
CASSIGQGANYGYTF
>few|TRBJ1-4|TRBV5-5|14|TRBD1
TGTGCCAGCAGCTCAACAGGGGCCAATGAAAAACTGTTTTTT
CASSSTGANEKLFF
>.|TRBJ1-4|TRBV5-1|16|.
TGCGCCAGCAGGAGGGGAGGCGCTGCAACTAATGAAAAACTGTTTTTT
CASRRGGAATNEKLFF
>.|TRBJ1-5|TRBV5-6|12|.
TGTGCCAGCAGCGGAGGGCTGGAGCCCCAGCATTTT
CASSGGLEPQHF
>.|TRBJ2-3|TRBV6-5|14|TRBD2
TGTGCCAGCAGAGTTAGCGGGAGCGCAGATACGCAGTATTTT
CASRVSGSADTQYF
>.|TRBJ1-1|TRBV10-1|15|TRBD1
TGCGCCAGCACGGACAGGGGAAAACCGAACACTGAAGCTTTCTTT
CASTDRGKPNTEAFF
>.|TRBJ1-4|TRBV18|14|.
TGTGCCAGCTCACCTCCGGGACTTTTAGAAAAACTGTTTTTT
CASSPPGLLEKLFF
>.|TRBJ1-1|TRBV4-3|14|.
TGCGCCAGCAGCCAAGAAGGTGGGCGCCTTGAAGCTTTCTTT
CASSQEGGRLEAFF
>few|TRBJ1-2|TRBV6-1|14|.
TGTGCCAGCAGTGAAGGTGCCAGGGAGGGGGGCTACACCTTC
CASSEGAREGGYTF
>.|TRBJ1-1|TRBV30|13|TRBD1
TGTGCCTGGAGGACAGGGAGAAGCACTGAAGCTTTCTTT
CAWRTGRSTEAFF
>.|TRBJ2-7|TRBV4-1|16|TRBD2
TGCGCCAGCAGCCAAAACGGGAGGAGCTCCACCTACGAGCAGTACTTC
CASSQNGRSSTYEQYF
>.|TRBJ1-3|TRBV3-1/TRBV3-2|13|.
TGTGCCAGCAGCCCCCCAGGGGGAAACACCATATATTTT
CASSPPGGNTIYF
>once|TRBJ1-4|TRBV19|17|TRBD1
TGTGCCAGTAGTACCGACAGGGAAGGGCCAACTAATGAAAAACTGTTTTTT
CASSTDREGPTNEKLFF
>.|TRBJ2-1|TRBV5-1|16|TRBD2
TGCGCCAGCAGCTTGGTAGGGACTAGCGATTACAATGAGCAGTTCTTC
CASSLVGTSDYNEQFF
>.|TRBJ2-5|TRBV6-5|13|.
TGTGCCAGCACCCAGGCTCCGGACAGGACCCAGTACTTC
CASTQAPDRTQYF
>once|TRBJ2-6|TRBV5-1|16|.
TGCGCCAGCAGCTTGGAATCTCGCTCTGGGGCCAACGTCCTGACTTTC
CASSLESRSGANVLTF
>.|TRBJ2-1|TRBV9|15|TRBD2
TGTGCCAGCAGCACCCGACTAGCGGCCTACAATGAGCAGTTCTTC
CASSTRLAAYNEQFF
>.|TRBJ2-1|TRBV4-3|12|.
TGCGCCAGCAGCGGCAGAAACAATGAGCAGTTCTTC
CASSGRNNEQFF
>.|TRBJ2-3|TRBV10-3|16|.
TGTGCCATCAGTGATATGAGAACAGGGCGCACAGATACGCAGTATTTT
CAISDMRTGRTDTQYF
>.|TRBJ1-5|TRBV5-4|13|.
TGTGCCAGCAGCTCCCAGGGCGGCCAGCCCCAGCATTTT
CASSSQGGQPQHF
>.|TRBJ1-2|TRBV7-8|13|TRBD1
TGTGCCAGCAGCTTATCCCGGGACAGGCCTGTCACCTTC
CASSLSRDRPVTF
>.|TRBJ1-1|TRBV3-1/TRBV3-2|15|.
TGTGCCAGCACCGTGCGGGGGGCTAAGAACACTGAAGCTTTCTTT
CASTVRGAKNTEAFF